One and the same sample provided the 25 T cell receptor beta chains below, sequenced in a study of blood T cell repertoires in COVID-19. Some clones are missing from TCRdb's copy, which holds only in-frame ones; the method was immunoSEQ multiplex PCR. The table has about 71,000 clones, 86% seen once. Sequenced material: peripheral blood. Source of these receptors: a man aged 30 to 39 with acute or convalescent COVID-19.

This chain uses TRBV3-1 (or the pseudogene TRBV3-2) with TRBJ2-5, with D possibly TRBD1 on 6 matching bases. The CDR3 has 15 amino acids. Trimming took off 4 bases at V and 5 bases at J, with 17 bases between the two ends. Germline V gene data show CDR1 as LGHDT and CDR2 as YNNKEL (reference sequence). The CDR3 loop reads CASSRGPGATETQYF. The CDR3 DNA is TGTGCCAGCAGCCGCGGACCAGGGGCCACGGAGACCCAGTACTTC.

The genes are TRBV7-2 and TRBJ1-6; no firm D call. There are 14 residues in the CDR3. Looked up from germline, CDR1 is SGHTA and CDR2 is FQGNSA. The V and J ends lost 4 bases and 7 bases respectively, with 11 bases between them. The DNA for the CDR3 is TGTGCCAGCAGCTCATTACTACTCAATTCACCCCTCCACTTT. This translates into CASSSLLLNSPLHF.

This chain links TRBV7-9 with TRBJ1-4, with 12 bases lining up with TRBD1. The CDR3 sequence is 16 residues long. Per the germline V gene, CDR1 is SEHNR and CDR2 is FQNEAQ (reference sequence). Losses at the gene ends were 5 bases for V and 8 bases for J; bases not matched to a gene: 9. The DNA for the CDR3 is TGTGCCAGCAGCCCCGGGACAGGGGGCGGTAGGGAAAAACTGTTTTTT. Its protein is CASSPGTGGGREKLFF.

This clone has just one count. The chain joins TRBV11-2 to TRBJ2-4; a weak D match, TRBD2 (5 bases). With 1 base removed from V and 5 bases from J, the gap between germline ends came to 12 bases. Looked up from germline, CDR1 is SGHAT and CDR2 is FQNNGV. The CDR3 runs to 15 residues. The CDR3 DNA reads TGTGCCAGCAGCTTAGTACCGGGATCGGAAAACATTCAGTACTTC. Translating gives CASSLVPGSENIQYF. Using reference TRBV11-2 and TRBJ2-4 for the parts outside the CDR3, the full variable domain is EAGVAQSPRYKIIEKRQSVAFWCNPISGHATLYWYQQILGQGPKLLIQFQNNGVVDDSQLPKDRFSAERLKGVDSTLKIQPAKLEDSAVYLCASSLVPGSENIQYFGAGTRLSVL.

To note about this clone: It may be a read error: a sequence one base away is much more abundant. The V and J genes are TRBV18 and TRBJ1-6, with 8 bases matching TRBD1. Germline V gives CDR1 KGHSH, CDR2 LQKENI. This CDR3 has 13 amino acids. CDR3 DNA: TGTACCAGCGTACAGGGGGGGAATTCACCCCTCCACTTT. Amino acid sequence: CTSVQGGNSPLHF.

The gene calls are TRBV3-1 (or the pseudogene TRBV3-2) and TRBJ1-5; D is perhaps TRBD1 (5 bases). Per the germline V gene, CDR1 is LGHDT and CDR2 is YNNKEL (reference sequence). Between the trimmed V and J ends, which lost 0 bases and 0 bases, there was a span of 24 bases. This CDR3 is 21 amino acids long. CDR3 in DNA: TGTGCCAGCAGCCAAGAAGAAGAGGAAGGTAGGGGTACCCGTAGCAATCAGCCCCAGCATTTT. It codes for CASSQEEEEGRGTRSNQPQHF.

The chain combines TRBV10-3 with TRBJ2-3, with 15 bases lining up with TRBD2. CDR1 ENHRY and CDR2 SYGVKD come from the germline V gene. The CDR3 loop spans 18 amino acids. Unmatched junction bases numbered 5, after V lost 4 bases and J lost 0 bases. The CDR3 sequence: CAISARTSGRVSTDTQYF. The DNA of the CDR3 is TGTGCCATCAGTGCGAGGACTAGCGGGAGGGTTAGCACAGATACGCAGTATTTT.

The chain is built from TRBV7-2 and TRBJ1-2; 11 positions match TRBD1. The germline CDR1 and CDR2 sequences are SGHTA and FQGNSA. V dropped 5 bases and J dropped 8; count of bases not matched to a gene: 16. The CDR3 is made up of 17 amino acids. The DNA of the CDR3 is TGTGCCAGCAGCCCCTGGACAGGGGGCTTAATCGTGCGGGGCTACACCTTC. Translation: CASSPWTGGLIVRGYTF. The full variable domain, completed using reference TRBV7-2 and TRBJ1-2, is GAGVSQSPSNKVTEKGKDVELRCDPISGHTALYWYRQSLGQGLEFLIYFQGNSAPDKSGLPSDRFSAERTGGSVSTLTIQRTQQEDSAVYLCASSPWTGGLIVRGYTFGSGTRLTVV.

The table lists this clone with a count of one. This CDR3 is CASNPTGEEEKLFF. The CDR3 DNA is TGTGCCAGTAACCCGACAGGGGAGGAGGAAAAACTGTTTTTT. The V and J genes are TRBV19 and TRBJ1-4; 8 bases line up with TRBD1. J gave up 8 bases and V 7 bases, and 9 bases lay outside the gene matches. This CDR3 has 14 residues. The germline CDR1 and CDR2 sequences are LNHDA and SQIVND (reference sequence).

The chain carries TRBV18 and TRBJ2-7, with TRBD1 matching 9 bases. Trimming cost V 4 bases and J 5 bases; bases outside gene matches: 9. Germline V gives CDR1 KGHSH, CDR2 LQKENI. The length of the CDR3 is 15 residues. CDR3 amino acids: CASSHRRDRVDEQYF. CDR3 sequence (DNA): TGTGCCAGCTCACACAGACGGGACAGGGTTGACGAGCAGTACTTC.

The chain joins TRBV25-1 to TRBJ2-7; 7 positions match TRBD2. The CDR3 is 17 amino acids. The germline gives CDR1 MGHDK, CDR2 SYGVNS. J gave up 0 bases and V 7 bases, and 15 bases lay outside the gene matches. The CDR3 coding sequence is TGTGCCAGCACCCCCACCCTGGGTAGCGGGCTCTCCTACGAGCAGTACTTC. This gives the protein CASTPTLGSGLSYEQYF.

J is TRBJ2-1 and V is TRBV18, with 11 nucleotides matching TRBD2. V was pared by 3 bases and J by 1 base, with 5 bases of the junction left unmatched. In germline, CDR1 is KGHSH, CDR2 LQKENI. This CDR3 comprises 17 residues. The CDR3 bases are TGTGCCAGCTCACCGTCCGGGACTAGCGGATCCTACAATGAGCAGTTCTTC. This codes for CASSPSGTSGSYNEQFF.

The chain employs TRBV5-6 and TRBJ1-6, with TRBD1 as a possible D gene (5 bases). Looked up from germline, CDR1 is SGHDT and CDR2 is YYEEEE. The CDR3 is 14 residues long. V lost 0 bases, J lost 4 bases, and 5 bases lay in between. CDR3 DNA: TGTGCCAGCAGCTTGGGACAGTATAATTCACCCCTCCACTTT. It codes for CASSLGQYNSPLHF.

The chain joins TRBV29-1 to TRBJ2-3; no clear D gene. Per the germline V gene, CDR1 is SQVTM and CDR2 is ANQGSEA. This CDR3 is built from 12 residues. Trimming left V 3 bases short and J 0 bases short, with 4 bases between. CDR3 region: CSVDSSTDTQYF. The CDR3 region has the DNA TGCAGCGTTGATTCTAGCACAGATACGCAGTATTTT.

V is TRBV3-1 (or the pseudogene TRBV3-2) and J is TRBJ1-2; no clear D. The germline CDR1 and CDR2 sequences are LGHDT and YNNKEL (reference sequence). The CDR3 is 12 residues long. V was pared by 1 base and J by 8 bases, with 8 bases between. CDR3: CASSQGGAGYTF. In DNA, the CDR3 is TGTGCCAGCAGCCAAGGAGGAGCGGGCTACACCTTC.

The V gene is TRBV29-1, the J gene TRBJ1-4; D possibly corresponds to TRBD1 (5 bases). The length of the CDR3 is 17 residues. CDR1 is SQVTM and CDR2 is ANQGSEA in the germline V gene. V lost 7 bases and J 4 bases, leaving 25 bases between the germline ends. The DNA for the CDR3 is TGCAGCGACGAAGGAGGGACTTTTAGGAGGAGTAATGAAAAACTGTTTTTT. Its translation: CSDEGGTFRRSNEKLFF. The whole variable domain, filled in from reference TRBV29-1 and TRBJ1-4, reads SAVISQKPSRDICQRGTSLTIQCQVDSQVTMMFWYRQQPGQSLTLIATANQGSEATYESGFVIDKFPISRPNLTFSTLTVSNMSPEDSSIYLCSDEGGTFRRSNEKLFFGSGTQLSVL.

The chain carries TRBV7-2 and TRBJ1-1, with D unresolved. CDR3 length equals 14 residues. Trimming took off 3 bases at V and 4 bases at J, with 12 bases between the two ends. Germline CDR1 and CDR2: SGHTA and FQGNSA. The CDR3 is CASSFLAGGTEAFF. As DNA, the CDR3 is TGTGCCAGCAGCTTCCTAGCGGGCGGCACTGAAGCTTTCTTT.

The chain uses TRBV30 and TRBJ1-4; 9 nucleotides align to TRBD1. Germline V gene sequence: CDR1 GTSNPN, CDR2 SVGIG (reference sequence). The CDR3 length is 13 residues. The V and J ends lost 4 bases and 8 bases, in that order; junction bases with no gene match: 5. The CDR3 DNA sequence: TGTGCCTGGATGGACAGGGGAAAGGAAAAACTGTTTTTT. Protein product: CAWMDRGKEKLFF.

The chain employs TRBV29-1 and TRBJ2-5, with 12 positions matching TRBD1. This CDR3 contains 15 residues. CDR1 SQVTM and CDR2 ANQGSEA come from the germline V gene. J was trimmed by 5 bases and V by 7 bases; bases with no gene match: 11. The CDR3 DNA reads TGCAGCGGCGGACCCGGGACAGGGGGCGGGGAGACCCAGTACTTC. Residues: CSGGPGTGGGETQYF.

The chain joins TRBV3-1 (or the pseudogene TRBV3-2) to TRBJ1-4; the D gene is possibly TRBD1 (6 bases). Germline lookup yields CDR1 LGHDT and CDR2 YNNKEL (reference sequence). V dropped 4 bases and J dropped 8 bases, with 11 bases sitting between them. The CDR3 is 13 amino acids. DNA for the CDR3: TGTGCCAGCAGCCCAGGGAGGGGGGAAAAACTGTTTTTT. This encodes CASSPGRGEKLFF.

This clone was observed a few times. The chain carries TRBV9 and TRBJ2-6; 7 positions agree with TRBD1. Germline V CDR1 and CDR2: SGDLS, YYNGEE. This CDR3 is built from 17 residues. V dropped 2 bases and J dropped 4; count of bases not matched to a gene: 9. This CDR3 reads CASSVTSGTVGANVLTF. The DNA for the CDR3 is TGTGCCAGCAGCGTCACATCCGGGACAGTAGGGGCCAACGTCCTGACTTTC.

The chain is built from TRBV5-1 and TRBJ2-1; 14 positions match TRBD2. CDR1 is SGHRS and CDR2 is YFSETQ in the germline V gene. The length of the CDR3 is 19 residues. The trim removed 4 bases at V and 0 bases at J, leaving 9 bases unmatched. The CDR3 nucleotides are TGCGCCAGCAGCCCTGGACTAGCGGGGGGCCGGAGCTCCTACAATGAGCAGTTCTTC. It encodes CASSPGLAGGRSSYNEQFF.

V usage is TRBV5-1 and J usage is TRBJ1-5; a weak D match, TRBD1 (5 bases). Germline assignment: CDR1 SGHRS and CDR2 YFSETQ. The CDR3 totals 15 residues. Trimming took 4 bases from V and 2 from J, leaving 13 bases between them. CDR3 sequence: CASSPGWGGNQPQHF. CDR3 DNA: TGCGCCAGCAGCCCTGGCTGGGGCGGCAATCAGCCCCAGCATTTT.

The chain couples TRBV4-2 to TRBJ1-5; 10 bases align to TRBD1. Germline-derived CDR1 and CDR2 are LGHNA and YNFKEQ. V lost 4 bases and J lost 6; bases outside the gene matches: 9. This CDR3 spans 16 amino acids. CDR3 in DNA: TGTGCCAGCAGCCTTATCGGTGGACAGGGGGTTCAGCCCCAGCATTTT. It yields the protein CASSLIGGQGVQPQHF.

The rearrangement joins TRBV7-9 to TRBJ2-2; 10 bases map to TRBD1. Germline CDR1 reads SEHNR; CDR2 reads FQNEAQ (reference sequence). Trimming removed 3 bases from V and 3 bases from J; junction bases left unmatched: 1. The CDR3 runs to 15 residues. CDR3 nucleotides: TGTGCCAGCAGCTTCGGACAGGGGGACACCGGGGAGCTGTTTTTT. Amino acids: CASSFGQGDTGELFF.